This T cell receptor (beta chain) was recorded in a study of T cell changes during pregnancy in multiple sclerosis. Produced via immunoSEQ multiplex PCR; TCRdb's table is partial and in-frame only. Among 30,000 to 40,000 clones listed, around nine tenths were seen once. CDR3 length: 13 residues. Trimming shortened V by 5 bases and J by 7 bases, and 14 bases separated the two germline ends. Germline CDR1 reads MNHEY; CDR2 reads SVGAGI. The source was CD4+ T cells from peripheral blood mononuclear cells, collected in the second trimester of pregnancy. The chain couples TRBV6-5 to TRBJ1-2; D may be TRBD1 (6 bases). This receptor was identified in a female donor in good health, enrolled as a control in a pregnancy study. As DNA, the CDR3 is TGTGCCAGCAGTCCTAGACAGGCCGGTGGCTACACCTTC. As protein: CASSPRQAGGYTF.